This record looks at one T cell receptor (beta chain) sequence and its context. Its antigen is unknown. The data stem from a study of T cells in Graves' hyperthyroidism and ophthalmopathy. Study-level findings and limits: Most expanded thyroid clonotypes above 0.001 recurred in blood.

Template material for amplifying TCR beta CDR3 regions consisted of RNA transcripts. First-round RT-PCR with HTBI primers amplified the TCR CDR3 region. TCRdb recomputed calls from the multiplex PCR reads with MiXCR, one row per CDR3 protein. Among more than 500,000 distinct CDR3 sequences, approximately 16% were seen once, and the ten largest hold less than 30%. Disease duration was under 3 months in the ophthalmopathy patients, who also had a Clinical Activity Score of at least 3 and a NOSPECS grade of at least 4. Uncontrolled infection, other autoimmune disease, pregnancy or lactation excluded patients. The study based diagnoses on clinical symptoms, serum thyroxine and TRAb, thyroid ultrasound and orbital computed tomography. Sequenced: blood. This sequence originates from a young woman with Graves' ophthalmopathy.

For the CDR3, the DNA is TGTGCCAGCAGCACACCCAAGCGGGGCCTCTTAGGGACCCAGTACTTC. Translated: CASSTPKRGLLGTQYF. The V and J genes are TRBV28 and TRBJ2-5, with 7 bases that match TRBD2. The J segment lost 7 bases and the V segment lost 6 bases, leaving 17 bases of the junction unmatched. The CDR3 is 16 amino acids. Looked up from germline, CDR1 is MDHEN and CDR2 is SYDVKM.